This T cell receptor (beta chain) was found in a study of OX40 agonist ivuxolimab in advanced cancers. Study summary: Among those enrolled, mean age was approximately 62 years (range about 23 to 85) and roughly 84% were male.

The timepoints at which blood was sampled were baseline, cycle 4 day 1, and cycle 7 day 1. This table comes from immunoSEQ multiplex PCR, and its TCRdb copy is limited to in-frame clones, with some not included. The sample includes approximately 70,000 clones, roughly four fifths of them seen just once. Sequenced here: CD4+ or CD8+ T cells sorted from blood, sampled in a trial of the OX40 agonist ivuxolimab. The receptor was derived from an adult with an advanced solid tumor such as melanoma, head and neck, liver or kidney cancer.

The CDR3 here is CASSRRLNNEQFF. CDR3 nucleotides: TGTGCCAGCAGCCGCCGACTGAACAATGAGCAGTTCTTC. This chain joins TRBV5-8 and TRBJ2-1, with D unresolved. The length of the CDR3 is 13 residues. Germline lookup yields CDR1 SGHTS and CDR2 YDEGEE. Trimming left V 4 bases short and J 5 bases short, with 10 bases between.